The present TCR beta chain was sequenced within a study of graft-versus-host responses after intestinal transplantation. Regarding the study as a whole: Among recipient marrow samples, GvH clones were found; some appeared first in ileum or blood. Maximum circulating GvH clone levels tracked with early post-transplant HvG decreases. Graft-donor T cell macrochimerism coincided with high graft-versus-host to host-versus-graft clonal ratios in allografts.

Trimming removed 3 bases at V and 7 bases at J, with 10 bases between. Germline assignment: CDR1 MRHNA and CDR2 SNTAGT. The CDR3 runs 13 residues. The method was immunoSEQ multiplex PCR; TCRdb's version includes in-frame clones alone and lacks a portion of them. The profile shows 73,000 or so clones, around 89% of them singletons. A word on this clone: Antigen specificity is unknown.

This sequence originates from a human donor who was the organ donor for an intestinal transplant. Sequenced material: unstimulated CD8+ T cells sorted from spleen or lymph node cells, taken before transplant. V usage is TRBV6-4 and J usage is TRBJ2-1; D is possibly TRBD1 (5 bases). CDR3 nucleotides: TGTGCCAGCAGTGATCAGGGATGGAATGAGCAGTTCTTC. Protein product: CASSDQGWNEQFF.